These T cell receptor beta chains were read from a single sample in a study of cytomegalovirus exposure and HLA in healthy donors. Some clones are missing from TCRdb's copy, which holds only in-frame ones; the method was immunoSEQ multiplex PCR. The data show about 110,000 clones, about 81% seen once. The sequenced material came from PBMCs. Receptor source: a man aged 25-40 years in good health and CMV-seropositive. CDR3s include the opening cysteine and the closing phenylalanine or tryptophan. The size entry is marked missing in some rows and otherwise reads once, few, many or a size class.

size: -
J: TRBJ2-7
V: TRBV7-2
length: 14
CDR3: CASSLGGGGYEQYF

size: -
J: TRBJ2-7
V: TRBV5-4
length: 13
CDR3: CASSKQGEYEQYF

size: -
J: TRBJ2-7
V: TRBV7-2
length: 13
CDR3: CASSLSSVGGQYF

size: -
J: TRBJ2-3
V: TRBV19
length: 15
CDR3: CASSIGDYPTDTQYF

size: -
J: TRBJ1-4
V: TRBV5-4
length: 15
CDR3: CASSLMPGRGEKLFF

size: -
J: TRBJ2-7
V: TRBV7-9
length: 11
CDR3: CASSLSFEQYF

size: -
J: TRBJ1-4
V: TRBV2
length: 14
CDR3: CASRHRVGEEKLFF

size: -
J: TRBJ1-2
V: TRBV27
length: 16
CDR3: CASSLDYGQGNYGYTF

size: once
J: TRBJ2-3
V: TRBV19
length: 12
CDR3: CASKGTGDTQYF

size: -
J: TRBJ2-3
V: TRBV11-2
length: 13
CDR3: CASSLGLADTQYF

size: -
J: TRBJ1-3
V: TRBV7-2
length: 17
CDR3: CASSAGGTGPFGNTIYF

size: once
J: TRBJ2-5
V: TRBV10-3
length: 16
CDR3: CAISGGGGGARETQYF

size: once
J: TRBJ1-1
V: TRBV2
length: 19
CDR3: CASSEWGSPSLTGRTEAFF

size: -
J: TRBJ1-1
V: TRBV7-3
length: 14
CDR3: CASRPQGFGTEAFF

size: -
J: TRBJ2-2
V: TRBV2
length: 15
CDR3: CASRTSGGNTGELFF

size: -
J: TRBJ2-3
V: TRBV30
length: 12
CDR3: CAWSQGGDTQYF

size: -
J: TRBJ1-2
V: TRBV10-3
length: 14
CDR3: CAIRRDWGNYGYTF

size: -
J: TRBJ1-5
V: TRBV19
length: 16
CDR3: CASRMGAPPGNQPQHF

size: -
J: TRBJ2-7
V: TRBV4-1
length: 15
CDR3: CASSESGGVLYEQYF

size: -
J: TRBJ1-2
V: TRBV6-1
length: 15
CDR3: CASSNQGAAIYGYTF

size: -
J: TRBJ2-1
V: TRBV13
length: 16
CDR3: CASRGGREGIRNEQFF

size: -
J: TRBJ2-3
V: TRBV15
length: 13
CDR3: CATSREGLETQYF

size: -
J: TRBJ2-5
V: TRBV7-6
length: 16
CDR3: CASSLVAGGMQETQYF

size: -
J: TRBJ1-3
V: TRBV7-6
length: 19
CDR3: CASSSSRTSRPSSRNTIYF

size: -
J: TRBJ1-6
V: TRBV5-1
length: 15
CDR3: CASSSTSGGDSPLHF

size: few
J: TRBJ1-1
V: TRBV18
length: 15
CDR3: CASSPTFAGNTEAFF

size: -
J: TRBJ2-3
V: TRBV9
length: 15
CDR3: CASSALSGVTDTQYF

size: -
J: TRBJ2-3
V: TRBV5-8
length: 15
CDR3: CASRPTPDRADTQYF

size: -
J: TRBJ2-7
V: TRBV29-1
length: 12
CDR3: CSVITGGYEQYF

size: few
J: TRBJ2-1
V: TRBV6-4
length: 14
CDR3: CASSTSGGANEQFF

size: -
J: TRBJ1-4
V: TRBV27
length: 16
CDR3: CASSSLRQAQNEKLFF

size: -
J: TRBJ1-3
V: TRBV29-1
length: 13
CDR3: CSAGGVSGNTIYF

size: few
J: TRBJ1-3
V: TRBV14
length: 12
CDR3: CASSPGGNTIYF

size: -
J: TRBJ2-3
V: TRBV15
length: 15
CDR3: CATSVGGPGTDTQYF

size: -
J: TRBJ1-3
V: TRBV13
length: 16
CDR3: CASSEPWTGAGNTIYF